Listed here are 15 T cell receptor beta chains from one sample, sequenced in a study of identical twins. TCRdb analysed the 5' RACE reads with MiXCR anew, one entry per CDR3 protein. The sample has 400,000 to 500,000 distinct CDR3 sequences; over 11% are singletons. These data are also associated with another study on yellow fever vaccine responses in identical twins.

The sample comprised CD4+ T cells sorted from blood. Every receptor here comes from a young woman in good health.

The genes are TRBV5-1 and TRBJ2-5; TRBD2 is a possible D gene (6 bases). The germline V gene encodes CDR1 SGHRS and CDR2 YFSETQ. V was pared by 4 bases and J by 2 bases, with 18 bases between. This CDR3 has 16 residues. As DNA, the CDR3 is TGCGCCAGCAGCCTTGGGTCGCTAGCGTATCAAGAGACCCAGTACTTC. It translates to CASSLGSLAYQETQYF.

There are a few counts of this clonotype. The chain is built from TRBV11-2 and TRBJ1-2, with D tentatively TRBD1 (6 bases). CDR1 SGHAT and CDR2 FQNNGV come from the germline V gene. V was shortened by 7 bases and J by 0 bases, with 6 bases between the two germline ends. The CDR3 consists of 12 residues. The CDR3, as DNA: TGTGCCAGCAAGGGGGCTAACTATGGCTACACCTTC. Protein product: CASKGANYGYTF. The full variable domain, in which reference TRBV11-2 and TRBJ1-2 provide the parts outside the CDR3, is EAGVAQSPRYKIIEKRQSVAFWCNPISGHATLYWYQQILGQGPKLLIQFQNNGVVDDSQLPKDRFSAERLKGVDSTLKIQPAKLEDSAVYLCASKGANYGYTFGSGTRLTVV.

This clonotype was observed many times. The genes are TRBV29-1 and TRBJ1-1; weak D call: TRBD1 (5 bases). Germline loops: CDR1 SQVTM, CDR2 ANQGSEA. V lost 5 bases and J 0 bases, leaving 13 bases between the germline ends. The CDR3 totals 14 residues. CDR3 nucleotide sequence: TGCAGCGTTCGACAGTCCTTGATGAACACTGAAGCTTTCTTT. Protein sequence: CSVRQSLMNTEAFF.

This clonotype was recorded at least ten times. V usage is TRBV20-1 and J usage is TRBJ2-7; D is possibly TRBD1 or TRBD2 (5 bases each). Germline assignment: CDR1 DFQATT and CDR2 SNEGSKA (reference sequence). The CDR3 totals 13 residues. V was pared by 6 bases and J by 0 bases, with 12 bases between. DNA of the CDR3: TGCAGTGCCAGAAGGGACGTCTCCTACGAGCAGTACTTC. Amino acids: CSARRDVSYEQYF.

V usage is TRBV3-1 and J usage is TRBJ1-1, with TRBD1 matching over 11 bases. The V segment lost 6 bases and the J segment 1 base; nucleotides outside the gene matches: 7. CDR3 length: 16 amino acids. Per germline, CDR1 LGHDT and CDR2 YNNKEL (reference sequence). This chain's CDR3 is CASSRDRGFSNTEAFF. Here the CDR3 DNA reads TGTGCCAGCAGTCGGGACAGGGGGTTCTCGAACACTGAAGCTTTCTTT.

This rearrangement joins TRBV7-9 to TRBJ2-1; D gene ambiguous. With 2 bases removed from V and 4 bases from J, the gap between germline ends came to 12 bases. Per the germline V gene, CDR1 is SEHNR and CDR2 is FQNEAQ (reference sequence). The CDR3 totals 15 residues. CDR3 sequence reads: CASSLSKPRYNEQFF. CDR3 bases: TGTGCCAGCAGCTTATCAAAACCTAGGTACAATGAGCAGTTCTTC. The whole variable domain, filled in from reference TRBV7-9 and TRBJ2-1, reads DTGVSQNPRHKITKRGQNVTFRCDPISEHNRLYWYRQTLGQGPEFLTYFQNEAQLEKSRLLSDRFSAERPKGSFSTLEIQRTEQGDSAMYLCASSLSKPRYNEQFFGPGTRLTVL.

This clonotype was recorded at least ten times. The chain combines TRBV20-1 with TRBJ2-7; 9 bases agree with TRBD2. The CDR3 has 10 amino acids. The junction had 2 bases not matched to a gene; V was cut back by 3 bases and J by 11 bases. Looked up from germline, CDR1 is DFQATT and CDR2 is SNEGSKA (reference sequence). The CDR3 spells CSASLAGEYF. CDR3 nucleotide sequence: TGCAGTGCTAGTTTAGCGGGGGAGTACTTC.

The CDR3 sequence: CASSFLQGRSYNEQFF. In DNA, the CDR3 is TGTGCCAGCAGCTTTCTACAGGGTAGGTCCTACAATGAGCAGTTCTTC. The rearrangement uses TRBV11-2 and TRBJ2-1; maybe TRBD1 (6 bases). Trimming took 3 bases from V and 1 from J, leaving 13 bases between them. This CDR3 region has 16 residues. Germline values: CDR1 SGHAT, CDR2 FQNNGV.

The table lists this clonotype with a few counts. V gene TRBV12-3 or TRBV12-4 combines with J gene TRBJ1-1, with TRBD1 identical over 7 bases. The CDR3 sequence is 14 residues long. Trimming took 4 bases from V and 12 from J; bases not matched to a gene: 14. The CDR3 DNA is TGTGCCAGCAGTTCCCGAGGAGACAGGGCGAAGACTTTCTTT. Its translation is CASSSRGDRAKTFF.

The gene calls are TRBV20-1 and TRBJ2-1, with D maybe TRBD2 (5 bases). The CDR3 is 16 residues long. V lost 5 bases and J lost 6, with 23 bases in between. CDR1 and CDR2 from the germline V gene are DFQATT and SNEGSKA (reference sequence). DNA for the CDR3: TGCAGTGCTCCACCCACCGGAGGTCGTGCAAGCAATGAGCAGTTCTTC. It translates to CSAPPTGGRASNEQFF.

This clonotype came up many times. In DNA form, the CDR3 reads TGCAGCGTTTCGGGGACAAACTATGGCTACACCTTC. Translating it yields CSVSGTNYGYTF. V gene TRBV29-1 combines with J gene TRBJ1-2; a possible D gene is TRBD1 (6 bases). This CDR3 is 12 amino acids long. V shed 5 bases and J shed 2 bases, with 9 bases lying between them. The germline V gene encodes CDR1 SQVTM and CDR2 ANQGSEA.

This clonotype was counted only a few times. The chain combines TRBV29-1 with TRBJ2-5, with D maybe TRBD2 (5 bases). Germline CDR1 SQVTM, CDR2 ANQGSEA. Trimming stripped 7 bases from V and 9 bases from J, with 12 bases between. CDR3 size: 10 residues. The CDR3 protein is CSAASGSQYF. CDR3 DNA sequence: TGCAGCGCCGCTTCGGGGTCCCAGTACTTC.

This clonotype was seen a few times. The CDR3 region is CASSLGPGQGVSGNQPQHF. The CDR3 DNA is TGTGCCAGCAGCCTCGGGCCGGGACAGGGGGTGAGCGGTAATCAGCCCCAGCATTTT. This rearrangement joins TRBV25-1 to TRBJ1-5, with 11 bases aligning to TRBD1. Germline CDR1 MGHDK, CDR2 SYGVNS. The length of the CDR3 is 19 residues. V lost 6 bases and J lost 4; bases outside the gene matches: 17.

The V call is TRBV12-3 or TRBV12-4, the J call TRBJ2-1; D is possibly TRBD1 (7 bases). V was cut by 2 bases and J by 6 bases, with 14 bases left in between. The CDR3 runs 15 residues. The chain's CDR3 is CASSLRRDRSNEQFF. The CDR3 region has the DNA TGTGCCAGCAGTTTACGGCGGGACAGAAGCAATGAGCAGTTCTTC.

The V call is TRBV3-1, the J call TRBJ2-2, with TRBD1 matching 9 bases. Germline CDR1 reads LGHDT; CDR2 reads YNNKEL (reference sequence). With 1 base clipped from V and 4 bases from J, the junction kept 7 bases outside the gene matches. The CDR3 runs 17 residues. The CDR3 DNA reads as TGTGCCAGCAGCCAAGGGGGACAGGGTTGGCCCACCGGGGAGCTGTTTTTT. Translated, it gives CASSQGGQGWPTGELFF. The full variable domain, with the rest looked up from reference TRBV3-1 and TRBJ2-2, is DTAVSQTPKYLVTQMGNDKSIKCEQNLGHDTMYWYKQDSKKFLKIMFSYNNKELIINETVPNRFSPKSPDKAHLNLHINSLELGDSAVYFCASSQGGQGWPTGELFFGEGSRLTVL.